This T cell receptor (beta chain) was sequenced in a study of T cell repertoires in aging, cancer and after chemotherapy. Whole-study context: Roughly 9.1 million TCR reads were in the whole dataset. Regarding the study as a whole: Age-matched healthy donors had significantly more diverse, less clonal blood TCR repertoires than untreated cancer patients.

Peripheral blood genomic DNA, not sorted cells or RNA, was the template. Germline-derived CDR1 and CDR2 are KGHDR and SFDVKD. The CDR3 runs to 14 residues. Unmatched junction bases numbered 5, after V lost 4 bases and J lost 3 bases. This clonotype was observed once. The antigen is undetermined. A mixed TRB-A/B primer pool amplified rearranged TRB by multiplex touch-down PCR. TCRdb ran MiXCR on the multiplex PCR reads and lists one entry per CDR3 protein. This table holds around 20,000 distinct CDR3 sequences, roughly two fifths found once. Sequencing was carried out using blood. The receptor comes from a human donor with a solid tumor. J is TRBJ2-7 and V is TRBV24-1; 7 nucleotides align to TRBD1. DNA of the CDR3: TGTGCCACCAGTGAATACGGGACAGACTACGAGCAGTACTTC. It is translated as CATSEYGTDYEQYF.